This T cell receptor (beta chain) was sequenced during a study of cytomegalovirus exposure and HLA in healthy donors. The PCR made use of 60 Vbeta and 13 Jbeta primers. Data came from immunoSEQ multiplex PCR; TCRdb stores just in-frame clones and leaves some out. Seen here are some 190,000 clones, around 80% observed once, and the top ten hold 1.9%. Germline V gene lookup returns CDR1 SGHAT and CDR2 FQNNGV. This CDR3 spans 14 amino acids. The V gene lost 5 bases and the J gene lost 2 bases, with 10 bases spanning the gap. V is TRBV11-2 and J is TRBJ1-5; D may be TRBD1 (6 bases). Sample: PBMCs. This receptor was identified in a woman aged 25 to 39 in good health and CMV-seronegative. The CDR3 here is CASSNRVGNQPQHF. Written as DNA, the CDR3 is TGTGCCAGCAGCAACAGGGTAGGCAATCAGCCCCAGCATTTT.